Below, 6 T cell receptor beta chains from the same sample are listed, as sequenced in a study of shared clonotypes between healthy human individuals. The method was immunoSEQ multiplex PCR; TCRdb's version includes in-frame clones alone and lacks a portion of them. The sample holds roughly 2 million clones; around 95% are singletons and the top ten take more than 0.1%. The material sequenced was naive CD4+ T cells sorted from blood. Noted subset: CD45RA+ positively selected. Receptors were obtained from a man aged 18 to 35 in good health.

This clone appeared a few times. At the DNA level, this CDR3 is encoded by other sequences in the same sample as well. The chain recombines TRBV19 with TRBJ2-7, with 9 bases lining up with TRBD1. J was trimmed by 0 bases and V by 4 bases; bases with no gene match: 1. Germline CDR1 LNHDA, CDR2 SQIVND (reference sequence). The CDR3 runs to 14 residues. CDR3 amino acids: CASSRDRASYEQYF. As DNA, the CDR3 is TGTGCCAGTAGTAGGGACAGGGCCTCCTACGAGCAGTACTTC.

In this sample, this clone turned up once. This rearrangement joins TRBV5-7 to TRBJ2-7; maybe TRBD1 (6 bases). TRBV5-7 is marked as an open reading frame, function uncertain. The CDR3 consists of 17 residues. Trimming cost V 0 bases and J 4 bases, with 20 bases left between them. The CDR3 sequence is CASSLVRTVPRSYEQYF. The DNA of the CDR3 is TGTGCCAGCAGCTTGGTAAGGACAGTCCCCCGTAGTTACGAGCAGTACTTC.

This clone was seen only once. The CDR3 DNA is TGTGCCATCAGTGACGGAGGGGGGCGGAAGGCCTACGAGCAGTACTTC. Translated, it gives CAISDGGGRKAYEQYF. The V call is TRBV10-3, the J call TRBJ2-7, with D possibly being TRBD1 or TRBD2 (6 bases each). CDR1 ENHRY and CDR2 SYGVKD come from the germline V gene. The CDR3 is 16 residues long. Trimming pared 3 bases from V and 2 bases from J, leaving 17 bases between.

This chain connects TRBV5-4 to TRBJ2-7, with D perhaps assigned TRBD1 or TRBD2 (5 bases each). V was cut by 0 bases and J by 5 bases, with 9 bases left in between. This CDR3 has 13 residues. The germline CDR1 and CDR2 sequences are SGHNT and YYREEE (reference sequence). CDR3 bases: TGTGCCAGCAGCTTGGCCGAGGGGCACGAGCAGTACTTC. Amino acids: CASSLAEGHEQYF.

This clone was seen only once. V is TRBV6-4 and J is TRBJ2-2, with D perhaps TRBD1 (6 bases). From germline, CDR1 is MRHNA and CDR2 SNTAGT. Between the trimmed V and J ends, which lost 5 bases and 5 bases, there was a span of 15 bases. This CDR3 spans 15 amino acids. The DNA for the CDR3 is TGTGCCAGCAGTCGCGAAGCAGGGGTAACCGGGGAGCTGTTTTTT. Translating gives CASSREAGVTGELFF.

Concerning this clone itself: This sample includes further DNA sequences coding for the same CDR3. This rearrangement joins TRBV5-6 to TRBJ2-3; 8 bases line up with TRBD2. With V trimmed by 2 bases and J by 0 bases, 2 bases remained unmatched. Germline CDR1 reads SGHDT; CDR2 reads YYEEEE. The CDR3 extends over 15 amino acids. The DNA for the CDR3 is TGTGCCAGCAGCTTAGGCGGGAGGAGCACAGATACGCAGTATTTT. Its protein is CASSLGGRSTDTQYF.